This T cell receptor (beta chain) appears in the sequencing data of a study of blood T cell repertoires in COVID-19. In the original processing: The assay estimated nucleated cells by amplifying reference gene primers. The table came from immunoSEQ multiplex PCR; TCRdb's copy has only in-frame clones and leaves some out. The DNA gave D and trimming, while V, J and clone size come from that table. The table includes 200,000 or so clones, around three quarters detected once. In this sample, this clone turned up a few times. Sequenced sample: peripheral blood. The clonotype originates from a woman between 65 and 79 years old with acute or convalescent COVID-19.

The CDR3 bases are TGTGCCAGTAGTACCAGCGGGAGGGCCGGGCAGTTCTTC. Its protein product is CASSTSGRAGQFF. V and J are TRBV19 and TRBJ2-1; 10 positions agree with TRBD2. Germline CDR1 and CDR2: LNHDA and SQIVND (reference sequence). The CDR3 has 13 amino acids. J gave up 12 bases and V 4 bases, and 6 bases lay outside the gene matches.